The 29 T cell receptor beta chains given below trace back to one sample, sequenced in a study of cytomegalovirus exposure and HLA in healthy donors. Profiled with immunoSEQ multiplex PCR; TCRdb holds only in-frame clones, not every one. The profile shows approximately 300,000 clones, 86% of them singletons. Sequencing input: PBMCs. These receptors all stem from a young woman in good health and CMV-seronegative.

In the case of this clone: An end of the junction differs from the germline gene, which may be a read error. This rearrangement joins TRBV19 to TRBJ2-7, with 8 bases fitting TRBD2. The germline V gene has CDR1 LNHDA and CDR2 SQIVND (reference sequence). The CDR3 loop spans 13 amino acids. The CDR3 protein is CASNLGTGAGVDF. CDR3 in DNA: TGTGCCAGTAATCTAGGGACTGGAGCGGGAGTAGACTTC.

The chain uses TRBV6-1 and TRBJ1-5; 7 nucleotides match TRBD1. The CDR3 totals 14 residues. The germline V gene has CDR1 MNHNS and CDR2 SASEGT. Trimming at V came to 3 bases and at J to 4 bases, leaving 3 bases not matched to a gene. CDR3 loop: CASSDPGGNQPQHF. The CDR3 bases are TGTGCCAGCAGTGACCCAGGGGGTAATCAGCCCCAGCATTTT.

For the CDR3, the DNA is TGTGCCAGCAGCACAGGGGGCGAAAACACTGAAGCTTTCTTT. Protein sequence: CASSTGGENTEAFF. The chain employs TRBV6-5 and TRBJ1-1; 9 bases fit TRBD1. The V gene's germline CDR1 is MNHEY and CDR2 SVGAGI. V lost 6 bases, J lost 2 bases, and 4 bases stayed unmatched. The CDR3 is 14 amino acids.

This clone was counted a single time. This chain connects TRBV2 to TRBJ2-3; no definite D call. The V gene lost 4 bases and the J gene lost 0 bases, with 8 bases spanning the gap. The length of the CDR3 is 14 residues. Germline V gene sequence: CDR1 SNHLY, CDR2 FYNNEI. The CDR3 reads CASSARESTDTQYF. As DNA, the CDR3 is TGTGCCAGCAGTGCTCGCGAAAGCACAGATACGCAGTATTTT.

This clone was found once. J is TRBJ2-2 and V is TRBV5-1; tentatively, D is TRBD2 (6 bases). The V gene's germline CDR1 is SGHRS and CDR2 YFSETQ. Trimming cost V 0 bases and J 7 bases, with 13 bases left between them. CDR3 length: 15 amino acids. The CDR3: CASSLAVGGDGELFF. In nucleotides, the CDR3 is TGCGCCAGCAGCTTGGCGGTGGGAGGCGACGGGGAGCTGTTTTTT.

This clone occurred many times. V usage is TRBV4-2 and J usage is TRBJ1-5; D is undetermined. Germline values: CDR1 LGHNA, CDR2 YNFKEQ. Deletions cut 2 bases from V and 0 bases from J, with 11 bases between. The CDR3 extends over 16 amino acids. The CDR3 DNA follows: TGTGCCAGCAGCCAATGGGCAGCAAATAGCAATCAGCCCCAGCATTTT. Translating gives CASSQWAANSNQPQHF.

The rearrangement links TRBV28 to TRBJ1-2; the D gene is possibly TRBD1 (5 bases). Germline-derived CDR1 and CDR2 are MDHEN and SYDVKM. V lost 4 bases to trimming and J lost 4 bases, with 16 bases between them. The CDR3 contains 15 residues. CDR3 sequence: CASSSPGEVGYGYTF. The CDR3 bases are TGTGCCAGCAGTTCGCCGGGGGAGGTAGGCTATGGCTACACCTTC.

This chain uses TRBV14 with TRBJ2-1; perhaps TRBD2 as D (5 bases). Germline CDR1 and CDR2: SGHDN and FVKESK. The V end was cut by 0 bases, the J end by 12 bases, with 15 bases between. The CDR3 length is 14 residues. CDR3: CASSQDFEGHGQFF. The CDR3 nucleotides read TGTGCCAGCAGCCAAGATTTCGAGGGTCACGGGCAGTTCTTC.

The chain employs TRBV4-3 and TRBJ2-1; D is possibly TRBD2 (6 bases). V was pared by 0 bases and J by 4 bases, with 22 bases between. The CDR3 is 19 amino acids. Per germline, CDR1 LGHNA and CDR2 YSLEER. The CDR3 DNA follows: TGCGCCAGCAGCCAAGATCACCCCCATGCCGCGGGGACTTACAATGAGCAGTTCTTC. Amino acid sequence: CASSQDHPHAAGTYNEQFF.

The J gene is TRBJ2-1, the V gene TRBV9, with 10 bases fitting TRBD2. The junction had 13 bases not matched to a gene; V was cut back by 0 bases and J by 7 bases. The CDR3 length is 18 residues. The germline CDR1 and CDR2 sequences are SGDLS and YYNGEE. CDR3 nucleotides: TGTGCCAGCAGCGTAGAAATAGCGGGAGGACTCGGTATGAATGAGCAGTTCTTC. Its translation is CASSVEIAGGLGMNEQFF.

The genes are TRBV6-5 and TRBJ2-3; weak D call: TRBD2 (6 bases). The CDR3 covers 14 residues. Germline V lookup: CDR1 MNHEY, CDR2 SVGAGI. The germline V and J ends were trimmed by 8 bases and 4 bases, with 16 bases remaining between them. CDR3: CASAQREPADTQYF. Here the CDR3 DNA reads TGTGCCAGCGCGCAACGGGAGCCCGCAGATACGCAGTATTTT.

The CDR3 sequence: CASSLGPPYEQYF. The CDR3 coding sequence is TGTGCCAGCAGCTTAGGGCCGCCCTACGAGCAGTACTTC. V is TRBV7-2 and J is TRBJ2-7; D gene ambiguous. Germline CDR1 and CDR2: SGHTA and FQGNSA. Trimming removed 1 base from V and 2 bases from J, with 6 bases in between. CDR3 length equals 13 residues.

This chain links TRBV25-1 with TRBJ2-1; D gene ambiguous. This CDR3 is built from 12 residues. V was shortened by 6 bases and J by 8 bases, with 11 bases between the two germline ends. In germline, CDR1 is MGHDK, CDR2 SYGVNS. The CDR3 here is CASSTLRYEQFF. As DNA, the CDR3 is TGTGCCAGCAGCACCCTGCGTTATGAGCAGTTCTTC.

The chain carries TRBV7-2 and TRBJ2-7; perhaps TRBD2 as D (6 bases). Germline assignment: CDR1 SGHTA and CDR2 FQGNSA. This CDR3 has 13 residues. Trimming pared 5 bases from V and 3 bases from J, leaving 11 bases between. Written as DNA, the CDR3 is TGTGCCAGCAGCGATAGCGGAAACTACGAGCAGTACTTC. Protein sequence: CASSDSGNYEQYF.

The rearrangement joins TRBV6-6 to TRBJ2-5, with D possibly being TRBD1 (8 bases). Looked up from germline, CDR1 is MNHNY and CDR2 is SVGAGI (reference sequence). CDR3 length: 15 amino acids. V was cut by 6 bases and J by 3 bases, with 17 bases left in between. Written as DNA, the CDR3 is TGTGCCAGCAGCGGTACAGGGGGAGGGGAAGAGACCCAGTACTTC. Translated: CASSGTGGGEETQYF.

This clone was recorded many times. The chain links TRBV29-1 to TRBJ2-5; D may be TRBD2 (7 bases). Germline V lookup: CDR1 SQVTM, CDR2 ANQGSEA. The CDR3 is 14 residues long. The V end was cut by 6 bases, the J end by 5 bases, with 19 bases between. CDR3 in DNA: TGCAGCGTGATAGGGGGAGGGGGAGGTGAGACCCAGTACTTC. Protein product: CSVIGGGGGETQYF.

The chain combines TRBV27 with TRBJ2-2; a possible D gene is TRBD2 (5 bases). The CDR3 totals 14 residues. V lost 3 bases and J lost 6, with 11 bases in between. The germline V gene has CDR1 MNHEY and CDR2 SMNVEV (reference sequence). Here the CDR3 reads CASSFGDLAGELFF. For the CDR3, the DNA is TGTGCCAGCAGTTTCGGGGATTTGGCCGGGGAGCTGTTTTTT.

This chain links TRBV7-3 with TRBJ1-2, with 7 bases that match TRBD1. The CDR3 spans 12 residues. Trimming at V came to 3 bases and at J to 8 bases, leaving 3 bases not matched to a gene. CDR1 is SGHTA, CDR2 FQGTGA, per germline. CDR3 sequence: CASSFPGGGYTF. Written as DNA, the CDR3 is TGTGCCAGCAGCTTCCCAGGGGGAGGCTACACCTTC. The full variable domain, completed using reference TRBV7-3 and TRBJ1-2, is GAGVSQTPSNKVTEKGKYVELRCDPISGHTALYWYRQSLGQGPEFLIYFQGTGAADDSGLPNDRFFAVRPEGSVSTLKIQRTERGDSAVYLCASSFPGGGYTFGSGTRLTVV.

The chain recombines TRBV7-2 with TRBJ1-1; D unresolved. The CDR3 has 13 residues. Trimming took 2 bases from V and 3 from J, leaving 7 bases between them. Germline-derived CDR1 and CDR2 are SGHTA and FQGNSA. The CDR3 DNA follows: TGTGCCAGCAGCTTAAATGGAGACACTGAAGCTTTCTTT. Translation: CASSLNGDTEAFF.

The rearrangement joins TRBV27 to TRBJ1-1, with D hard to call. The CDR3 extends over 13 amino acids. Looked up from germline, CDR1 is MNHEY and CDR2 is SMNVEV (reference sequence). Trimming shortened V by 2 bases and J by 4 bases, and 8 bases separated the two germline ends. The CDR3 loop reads CASSLNEGTEAFF. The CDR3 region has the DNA TGTGCCAGCAGTTTAAATGAGGGCACTGAAGCTTTCTTT.

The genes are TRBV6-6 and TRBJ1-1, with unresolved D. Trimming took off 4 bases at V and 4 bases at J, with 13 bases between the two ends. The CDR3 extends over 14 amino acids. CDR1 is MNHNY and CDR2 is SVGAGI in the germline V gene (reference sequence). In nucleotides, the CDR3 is TGTGCCAGCAGTTTGCCCGGGGATGTCACTGAAGCTTTCTTT. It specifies CASSLPGDVTEAFF.

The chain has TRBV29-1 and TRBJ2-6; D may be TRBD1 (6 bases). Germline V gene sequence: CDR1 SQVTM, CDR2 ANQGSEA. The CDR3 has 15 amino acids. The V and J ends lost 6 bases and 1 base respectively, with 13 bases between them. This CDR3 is CSVRRTESGANVLTF. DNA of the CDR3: TGCAGCGTCCGTCGGACAGAGTCTGGGGCCAACGTCCTGACTTTC.

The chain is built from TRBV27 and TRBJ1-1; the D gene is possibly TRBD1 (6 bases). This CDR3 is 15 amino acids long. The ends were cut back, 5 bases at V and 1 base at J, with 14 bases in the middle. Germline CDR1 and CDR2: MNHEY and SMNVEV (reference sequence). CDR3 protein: CASSPSGAKNTEAFF. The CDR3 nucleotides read TGTGCCAGCAGTCCGTCAGGGGCGAAGAACACTGAAGCTTTCTTT.

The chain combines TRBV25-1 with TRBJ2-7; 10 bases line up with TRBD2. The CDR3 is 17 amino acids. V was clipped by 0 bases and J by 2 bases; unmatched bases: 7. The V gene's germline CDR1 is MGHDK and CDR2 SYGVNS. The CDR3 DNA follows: TGTGCCAGCAGTGAATACGGGGTACTAGCGGGAACCTACGAGCAGTACTTC. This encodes CASSEYGVLAGTYEQYF.

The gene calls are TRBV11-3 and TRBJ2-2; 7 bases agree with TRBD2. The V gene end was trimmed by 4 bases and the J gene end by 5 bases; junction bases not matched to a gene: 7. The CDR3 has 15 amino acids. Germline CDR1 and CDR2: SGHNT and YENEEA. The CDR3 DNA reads TGTGCCAGCAGCTATGGTGGGGGGGTGACCGGGGAGCTGTTTTTT. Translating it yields CASSYGGGVTGELFF.

CDR3 DNA: TGTGCCAGCAGAGCCGGGACAGGGGACTATGGCTACACCTTC. It codes for CASRAGTGDYGYTF. The chain couples TRBV6-1 to TRBJ1-2; 10 nucleotides agree with TRBD1. V dropped 6 bases and J dropped 3; count of bases not matched to a gene: 4. Looked up from germline, CDR1 is MNHNS and CDR2 is SASEGT. The CDR3 totals 14 residues.

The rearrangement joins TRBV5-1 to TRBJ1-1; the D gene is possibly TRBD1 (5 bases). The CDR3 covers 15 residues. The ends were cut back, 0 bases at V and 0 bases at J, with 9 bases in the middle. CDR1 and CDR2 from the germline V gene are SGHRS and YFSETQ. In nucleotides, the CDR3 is TGCGCCAGCAGCTTGGGTACAGGAATGAACACTGAAGCTTTCTTT. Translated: CASSLGTGMNTEAFF.

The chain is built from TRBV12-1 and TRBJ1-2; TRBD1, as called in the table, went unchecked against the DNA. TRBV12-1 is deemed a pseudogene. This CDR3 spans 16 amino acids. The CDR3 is CASRETGGIEGYGYTF. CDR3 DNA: TGTGCCAGCAGGGAGACAGGGGGTATTGAGGGCTATGGCTACACCTTC.

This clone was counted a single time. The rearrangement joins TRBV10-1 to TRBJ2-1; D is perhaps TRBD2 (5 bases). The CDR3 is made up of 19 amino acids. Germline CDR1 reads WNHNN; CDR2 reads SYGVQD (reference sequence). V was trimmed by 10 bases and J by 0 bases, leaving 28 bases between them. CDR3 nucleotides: TGCGCCACAAGGCATACTAGAAGAGTCCCGATAAGCTCCTACAATGAGCAGTTCTTC. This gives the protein CATRHTRRVPISSYNEQFF.